The rows below give T cell receptor beta chains drawn from one sample of a study of CD8+ T cells in alopecia areata. The table came from immunoSEQ multiplex PCR; TCRdb's copy has only in-frame clones and leaves some out. The sample has about 150,000 clones; 45% to 60% are singletons. The sample consisted of CD4+ T cells sorted from blood. The receptors originated from a human donor with alopecia areata. The CDR3 runs from the conserved cysteine through the conserved F or W. A D gene is named only where the DNA matches it firmly. Clone size is stated in some rows and not others, as once, few, many or a class when expanded.

j_gene: TRBJ1-4; abundance: -; len: 15; v_gene: TRBV4-1; d_gene: -; CDR3aa: CASSLQHSVGEKLFF; CDR3nt: TGCGCCAGCAGCCTCCAACACTCGGTCGGTGAAAAACTGTTTTTT
j_gene: TRBJ1-2; abundance: -; len: 13; v_gene: TRBV29-1; d_gene: TRBD1; CDR3aa: CSVGQLANYGYTF; CDR3nt: TGCAGCGTGGGACAGCTAGCTAACTATGGCTACACCTTC
j_gene: TRBJ2-1; abundance: -; len: 17; v_gene: TRBV18; d_gene: TRBD2; CDR3aa: CASSPLGLAGGSNEQFF; CDR3nt: TGTGCCAGCTCACCACTGGGCCTAGCGGGAGGGTCCAATGAGCAGTTCTTC
j_gene: TRBJ1-5; abundance: -; len: 12; v_gene: TRBV28; d_gene: -; CDR3aa: CASSPLGQPQHF; CDR3nt: TGTGCCAGCAGCCCCTTGGGTCAGCCCCAGCATTTT
j_gene: TRBJ2-1; abundance: few; len: 16; v_gene: TRBV18; d_gene: TRBD2; CDR3aa: CASSLPGLAGGGEQFF; CDR3nt: TGTGCCAGCTCACTGCCGGGACTAGCGGGAGGTGGTGAGCAGTTCTTC
j_gene: TRBJ2-7; abundance: few; len: 14; v_gene: TRBV6-1; d_gene: TRBD1; CDR3aa: CASSLQGAPNEQYF; CDR3nt: TGTGCCAGCAGCTTACAGGGGGCCCCGAACGAGCAGTACTTC
j_gene: TRBJ2-1; abundance: -; len: 17; v_gene: TRBV27; d_gene: TRBD2; CDR3aa: CASSLGSTSGRSYEQFF; CDR3nt: TGTGCCAGCAGTTTGGGCTCAACTAGCGGGAGGAGCTATGAGCAGTTCTTC
j_gene: TRBJ1-1; abundance: -; len: 13; v_gene: TRBV6-5; d_gene: TRBD1; CDR3aa: CASSYGTGTEAFF; CDR3nt: TGTGCCAGCAGTTACGGGACAGGGACTGAAGCTTTCTTT
j_gene: TRBJ2-7; abundance: -; len: 13; v_gene: TRBV5-1; d_gene: -; CDR3aa: CASSREQLNEQYF; CDR3nt: TGCGCCAGCAGTCGGGAGCAGCTGAATGAGCAGTACTTC
j_gene: TRBJ1-4; abundance: few; len: 14; v_gene: TRBV7-9; d_gene: -; CDR3aa: CASSLTSGNEKLFF; CDR3nt: TGTGCCAGCAGCTTAACGTCCGGTAATGAAAAACTGTTTTTT
j_gene: TRBJ2-1; abundance: -; len: 16; v_gene: TRBV5-1; d_gene: TRBD2; CDR3aa: CASTDSTGLAGNEQFF; CDR3nt: TGCGCCAGCACGGACAGCACGGGACTAGCGGGTAATGAGCAGTTCTTC
j_gene: TRBJ2-2; abundance: -; len: 14; v_gene: TRBV5-1; d_gene: -; CDR3aa: CASSLETNTGELFF; CDR3nt: TGCGCCAGCAGCCTTGAAACGAACACCGGGGAGCTGTTTTTT
j_gene: TRBJ2-5; abundance: once; len: 13; v_gene: TRBV30; d_gene: -; CDR3aa: CAWSVRARETQYF; CDR3nt: TGTGCCTGGAGTGTTAGGGCCAGGGAGACCCAGTACTTC
j_gene: TRBJ1-4; abundance: -; len: 17; v_gene: TRBV23-1; d_gene: -; CDR3aa: CASSQYRARGIGEKLFF; CDR3nt: TGCGCCAGCAGTCAATACCGAGCCCGGGGTATAGGTGAAAAACTGTTTTTT
j_gene: TRBJ1-2; abundance: -; len: 12; v_gene: TRBV2; d_gene: -; CDR3aa: CASSEGGYGYTF; CDR3nt: TGTGCCAGCAGTGAAGGGGGGTATGGCTACACCTTC
j_gene: TRBJ2-7; abundance: -; len: 15; v_gene: TRBV2; d_gene: TRBD1; CDR3aa: CASRGIQGHRNEQYF; CDR3nt: TGTGCCAGCAGGGGCATACAGGGGCACCGTAACGAGCAGTACTTC
j_gene: TRBJ2-1; abundance: -; len: 17; v_gene: TRBV28; d_gene: -; CDR3aa: CASSSPTDPSSYNEQFF; CDR3nt: TGTGCCAGCAGTTCTCCGACGGACCCTAGCTCCTACAATGAGCAGTTCTTC
j_gene: TRBJ2-3; abundance: few; len: 17; v_gene: TRBV9; d_gene: TRBD2; CDR3aa: CASSVGLRGLATDTQYF; CDR3nt: TGTGCCAGCAGCGTAGGGTTGAGGGGACTAGCGACAGATACGCAGTATTTT
j_gene: TRBJ1-1; abundance: medium-sized; len: 14; v_gene: TRBV28; d_gene: -; CDR3aa: CASTVVTRGTEAFF; CDR3nt: TGTGCCAGCACTGTAGTTACACGGGGCACTGAAGCTTTCTTT
j_gene: TRBJ1-1; abundance: few; len: 11; v_gene: TRBV6-5; d_gene: -; CDR3aa: CASSYLTEAFF; CDR3nt: TGTGCCAGCAGTTACCTCACTGAAGCTTTCTTT
j_gene: TRBJ2-5; abundance: few; len: 13; v_gene: TRBV18; d_gene: -; CDR3aa: CASSPTQQETQYF; CDR3nt: TGTGCCAGCTCACCGACACAGCAAGAGACCCAGTACTTC
j_gene: TRBJ2-3; abundance: -; len: 14; v_gene: TRBV5-4; d_gene: -; CDR3aa: CASSMTKRTDTQYF; CDR3nt: TGTGCCAGCAGCATGACCAAGCGGACAGATACGCAGTATTTT
j_gene: TRBJ1-2; abundance: -; len: 13; v_gene: TRBV7-4; d_gene: -; CDR3aa: CASRPRTLNGYTF; CDR3nt: TGTGCCAGCAGACCGAGGACGTTGAATGGCTACACCTTC
j_gene: TRBJ2-1; abundance: many; len: 17; v_gene: TRBV4-1; d_gene: TRBD2; CDR3aa: CASSQDPSGHSYNEQFF; CDR3nt: TGCGCCAGCAGCCAAGATCCTAGCGGGCACTCCTACAATGAGCAGTTCTTC
j_gene: TRBJ2-3; abundance: -; len: 13; v_gene: TRBV29-1; d_gene: TRBD2; CDR3aa: CSCDSGSGSTQYF; CDR3nt: TGCAGCTGCGATAGCGGGAGCGGGAGTACGCAGTATTTT
j_gene: TRBJ2-1; abundance: -; len: 11; v_gene: TRBV20-1; d_gene: -; CDR3aa: CSARENNEQFF; CDR3nt: TGCAGTGCTAGGGAAAACAATGAGCAGTTCTTC
j_gene: TRBJ2-1; abundance: -; len: 14; v_gene: TRBV29-1; d_gene: -; CDR3aa: CSVEGGSEFNEQFF; CDR3nt: TGCAGCGTTGAAGGGGGGTCCGAATTCAATGAGCAGTTCTTC
j_gene: TRBJ2-3; abundance: -; len: 16; v_gene: TRBV5-1; d_gene: -; CDR3aa: CASSLEQATSTDTQYF; CDR3nt: TGCGCCAGCAGCTTGGAACAGGCAACTAGCACAGATACGCAGTATTTT
j_gene: TRBJ2-7; abundance: -; len: 15; v_gene: TRBV18; d_gene: TRBD2; CDR3aa: CASSPYEGLAYEQYF; CDR3nt: TGTGCCAGCTCACCGTACGAGGGACTAGCGTACGAGCAGTACTTC
j_gene: TRBJ2-2; abundance: -; len: 13; v_gene: TRBV7-9; d_gene: -; CDR3aa: CASSLYHTGELFF; CDR3nt: TGTGCCAGCAGCTTATATCATACCGGGGAGCTGTTTTTT
j_gene: TRBJ2-5; abundance: few; len: 17; v_gene: TRBV29-1; d_gene: -; CDR3aa: CSVTRRDAIAKGETQYF; CDR3nt: TGCAGCGTCACAAGACGGGACGCCATCGCCAAGGGAGAGACCCAGTACTTC
j_gene: TRBJ1-2; abundance: -; len: 11; v_gene: TRBV29-1; d_gene: -; CDR3aa: CSVVTGGGYTF; CDR3nt: TGCAGCGTTGTAACGGGGGGCGGCTACACCTTC